This T cell receptor beta chain appears in the sequencing data of a study of T cells in Graves' hyperthyroidism and ophthalmopathy. The study, taken as a whole, reports: Before onset, by a median of around 6.4 months, the model predicted ophthalmopathy. A 13 V-J model separated ophthalmopathy from stable hyperthyroidism.

Based on clinical symptoms, serum thyroxine and TRAb, thyroid ultrasound and orbital computed tomography, diagnoses were reached. With 6 bases removed from V and 11 bases from J, the gap between germline ends came to 17 bases. Germline V CDR1 and CDR2: MNHEY, SVGAGI. There are 13 residues in the CDR3. It was RNA transcripts that yielded the amplified TCR beta CDR3 regions. The HTBI primer set served for first-round RT-PCR of the TCR CDR3. TCRdb called the multiplex PCR reads again in MiXCR, with one record for every CDR3 protein. In the table there are about 760,000 distinct CDR3 sequences, around 40% of which are singletons. This clonotype has only a few counts. What it binds is not known.

The sample was blood. This sequence joins TRBV6-5 and TRBJ1-5; possibly TRBD1 for D (5 bases). This clonotype was obtained from a middle-aged woman with Graves' hyperthyroidism. CDR3 loop: CASSPDRDSSQHF. CDR3 nucleotides: TGTGCCAGCAGCCCCGACAGAGACAGTTCCCAGCATTTT.